The text below deals with one T cell receptor (beta chain). The data were taken from a study of blood T cell repertoires in COVID-19. About the research overall: Italy, Spain and the United States were the sources of the convalescent and acute COVID-19 samples.

Generated by immunoSEQ multiplex PCR, the TCRdb table keeps only in-frame clones and is missing some. Of approximately 170,000 clones in the sample, 79% were seen once. Germline CDR1 and CDR2: SGHTA and FQGTGA. V lost 1 base and J lost 4, with 11 bases in between. The CDR3 covers 15 residues. The rearrangement uses TRBV7-3 and TRBJ2-1; D ambiguous. What was sequenced was PBMCs or T cells enriched from blood (not recorded which). The TCR originated in a woman in her 70s in a cohort exposed to, infected with or recovered from COVID-19 (not recorded which). The CDR3 region has the DNA TGTGCCAGCAGCTTAAACAGTGCAGCTTACAATGAGCAGTTCTTC. This translates into CASSLNSAAYNEQFF.